This T cell receptor (beta chain) comes out of a study of OX40 agonist ivuxolimab in advanced cancers. About the study: Hepatocellular carcinoma, melanoma, renal cell or head and neck cancer occurred in dose-escalation patients.

The CDR3 runs 15 residues. Per germline, CDR1 SGHNT and CDR2 YYREEE (reference sequence). The V and J ends lost 7 bases and 0 bases respectively, with 16 bases between them. Method: immunoSEQ multiplex PCR; TCRdb's copy keeps in-frame clones and lacks some. Among more than 45,000 clones listed, about 81% were seen once. The J gene is TRBJ1-1, the V gene TRBV5-4; possible D gene TRBD1, 5 bases. The starting material was CD4+ or CD8+ T cells sorted from blood, obtained in a trial of the OX40 agonist ivuxolimab. The clonotype comes from an adult with an advanced solid tumor such as melanoma, head and neck, liver or kidney cancer. The CDR3 bases are TGTGCCAGCCATGAGGGTCGAGGGGTGAACACTGAAGCTTTCTTT. This codes for CASHEGRGVNTEAFF. The variable domain in full, with the rest retrieved from reference TRBV5-4 and TRBJ1-1, is ETGVTQSPTHLIKTRGQQVTLRCSSQSGHNTVSWYQQALGQGPQFIFQYYREEENGRGNFPPRFSGLQFPNYSSELNVNALELDDSALYLCASHEGRGVNTEAFFGQGTRLTVV.